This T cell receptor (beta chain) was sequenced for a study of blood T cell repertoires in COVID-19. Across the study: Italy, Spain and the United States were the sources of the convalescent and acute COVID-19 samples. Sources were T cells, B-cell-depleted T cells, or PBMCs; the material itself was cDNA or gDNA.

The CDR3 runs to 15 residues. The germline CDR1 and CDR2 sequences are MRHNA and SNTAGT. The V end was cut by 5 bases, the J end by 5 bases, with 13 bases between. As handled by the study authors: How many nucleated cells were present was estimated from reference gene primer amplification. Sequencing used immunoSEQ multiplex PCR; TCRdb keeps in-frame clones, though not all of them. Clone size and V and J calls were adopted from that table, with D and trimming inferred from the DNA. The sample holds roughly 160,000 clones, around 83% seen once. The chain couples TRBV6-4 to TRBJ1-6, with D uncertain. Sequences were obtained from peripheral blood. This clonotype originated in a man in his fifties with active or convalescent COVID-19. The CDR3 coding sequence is TGTGCCAGCAGTCACACGGACGGGGATAATTCACCCCTCCACTTT. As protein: CASSHTDGDNSPLHF.